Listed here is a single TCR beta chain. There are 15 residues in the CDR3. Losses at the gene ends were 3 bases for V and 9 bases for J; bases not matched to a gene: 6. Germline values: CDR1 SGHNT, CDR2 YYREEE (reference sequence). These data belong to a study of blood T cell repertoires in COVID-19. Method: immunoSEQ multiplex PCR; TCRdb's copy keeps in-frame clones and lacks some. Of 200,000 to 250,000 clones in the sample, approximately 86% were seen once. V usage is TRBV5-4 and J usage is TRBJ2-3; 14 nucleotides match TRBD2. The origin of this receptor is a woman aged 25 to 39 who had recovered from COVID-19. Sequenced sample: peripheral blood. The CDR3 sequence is CASSSTSGGEGTQYF. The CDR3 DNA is TGTGCCAGCAGCTCGACTAGCGGGGGGGAGGGGACGCAGTATTTT.